This T cell receptor beta chain was documented in a study of low-dose radiotherapy and immunotherapy resistance in tumors. Study in general: Ipilimumab 1 mg/kg every six weeks, together with nivolumab 240 mg every two weeks, was given intravenously to patients.

This clonotype was seen many times. First-strand cDNA used TRAV- and TRBV-specific primers, covering alpha and beta chains. TCR amplification used roughly 21 PCR cycles, a constant-region primer and a V-primer adapter. Through in vitro transcription, the mRNA that had been isolated was amplified. TCRdb re-called the reads with MiXCR, one entry per CDR3 protein. The sample includes roughly 60,000 distinct CDR3 sequences, approximately 25% of them seen just once. Time point reported: before trial treatment. Looked up from germline, CDR1 is SEHNR and CDR2 is FQNEAQ (reference sequence). The CDR3 contains 13 residues. The ends were cut back, 5 bases at V and 8 bases at J, with 13 bases in the middle.

V gene TRBV7-9 combines with J gene TRBJ2-1, with D maybe TRBD1 (6 bases). The specimen comprised PBMCs, sampled before treatment. The sequence came from a male donor with prostate cancer. The CDR3 spells CASSRTGPDEQFF. CDR3 coding DNA: TGTGCCAGCAGCCGAACAGGGCCGGATGAGCAGTTCTTC.